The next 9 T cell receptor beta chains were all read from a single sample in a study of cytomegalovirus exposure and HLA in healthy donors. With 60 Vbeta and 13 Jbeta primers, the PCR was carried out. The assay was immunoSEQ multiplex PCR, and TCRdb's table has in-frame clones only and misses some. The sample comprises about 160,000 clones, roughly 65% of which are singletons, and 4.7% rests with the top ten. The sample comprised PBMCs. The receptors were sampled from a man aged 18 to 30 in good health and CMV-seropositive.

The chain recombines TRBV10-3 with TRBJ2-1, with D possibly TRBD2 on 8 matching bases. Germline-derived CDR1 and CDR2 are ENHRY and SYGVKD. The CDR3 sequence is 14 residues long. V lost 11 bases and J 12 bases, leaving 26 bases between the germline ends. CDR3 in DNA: TGTGCCGTGCGAGTAACTAGCGGAGCAGGGGGGCAGTTCTTC. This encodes CAVRVTSGAGGQFF.

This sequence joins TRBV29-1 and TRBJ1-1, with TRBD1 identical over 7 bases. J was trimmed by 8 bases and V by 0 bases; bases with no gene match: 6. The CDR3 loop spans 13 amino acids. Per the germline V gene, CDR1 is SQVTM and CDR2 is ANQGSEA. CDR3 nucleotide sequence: TGCAGCGTTGAAGATTCAGGGGGACAAGAAGCTTTCTTT. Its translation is CSVEDSGGQEAFF.

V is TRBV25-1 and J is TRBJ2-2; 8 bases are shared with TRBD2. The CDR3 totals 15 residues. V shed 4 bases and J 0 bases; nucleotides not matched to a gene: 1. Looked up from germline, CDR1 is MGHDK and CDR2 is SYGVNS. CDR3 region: CASSVGGANTGELFF. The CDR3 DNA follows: TGTGCCAGCAGTGTCGGGGGGGCGAACACCGGGGAGCTGTTTTTT.

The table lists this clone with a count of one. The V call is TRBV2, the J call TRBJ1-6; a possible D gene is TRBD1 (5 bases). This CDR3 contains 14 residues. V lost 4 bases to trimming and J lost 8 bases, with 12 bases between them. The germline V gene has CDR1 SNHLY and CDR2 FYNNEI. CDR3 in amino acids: CASSVRVGDSPLHF. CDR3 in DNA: TGTGCCAGCAGTGTAAGGGTAGGGGATTCACCCCTCCACTTT.

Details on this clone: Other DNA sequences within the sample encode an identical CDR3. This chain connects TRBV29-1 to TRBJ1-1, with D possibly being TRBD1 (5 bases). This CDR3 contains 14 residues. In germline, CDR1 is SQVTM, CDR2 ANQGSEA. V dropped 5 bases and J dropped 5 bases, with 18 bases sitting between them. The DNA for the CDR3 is TGCAGCGTTTCCCGGCGGGGCGAGGGGACTGAAGCTTTCTTT. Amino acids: CSVSRRGEGTEAFF.

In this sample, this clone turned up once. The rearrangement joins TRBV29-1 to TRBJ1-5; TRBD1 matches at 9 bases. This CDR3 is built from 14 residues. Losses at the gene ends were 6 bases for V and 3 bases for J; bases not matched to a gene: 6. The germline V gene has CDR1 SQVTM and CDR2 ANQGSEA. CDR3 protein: CSVADRGSNQPQHF. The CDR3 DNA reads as TGCAGCGTCGCAGACAGGGGGTCCAATCAGCCCCAGCATTTT.

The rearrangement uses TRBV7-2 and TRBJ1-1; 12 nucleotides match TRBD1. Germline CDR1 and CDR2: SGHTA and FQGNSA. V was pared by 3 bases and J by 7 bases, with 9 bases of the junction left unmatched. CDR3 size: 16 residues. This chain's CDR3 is CASSLMWDRGPDEAFF. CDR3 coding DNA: TGTGCCAGCAGCTTGATGTGGGACAGGGGGCCCGATGAAGCTTTCTTT.

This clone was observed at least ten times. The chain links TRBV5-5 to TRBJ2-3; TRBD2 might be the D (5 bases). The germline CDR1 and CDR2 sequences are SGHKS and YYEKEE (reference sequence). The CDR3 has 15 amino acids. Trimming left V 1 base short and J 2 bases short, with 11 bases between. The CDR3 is CASSLYGNPTDTQYF. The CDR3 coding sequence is TGTGCCAGCAGCTTGTACGGGAATCCCACAGATACGCAGTATTTT.

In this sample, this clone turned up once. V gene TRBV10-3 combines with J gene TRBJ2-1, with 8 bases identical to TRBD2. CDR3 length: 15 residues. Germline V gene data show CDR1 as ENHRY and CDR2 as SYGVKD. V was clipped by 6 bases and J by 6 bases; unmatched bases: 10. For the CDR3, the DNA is TGTGCCATCAGATCAGTCCAGCGGGAGTCCAATGAGCAGTTCTTC. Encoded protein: CAIRSVQRESNEQFF.